The table lists the clone carrying this T cell receptor beta chain with a count of one. These data belong to a study of blood T cell repertoires in COVID-19. Turning to the study itself: COVID-19 samples collected from the United States, Italy and Spain covered acute and convalescent phases.

Profiled with immunoSEQ multiplex PCR; TCRdb holds only in-frame clones, not every one. This sample yields approximately 300,000 clones, of which more than 80% are seen a single time; under 7% belongs to the top ten. The CDR3 has 13 amino acids. The V and J ends lost 5 bases and 7 bases, in that order; junction bases with no gene match: 5. The source material was peripheral blood. This receptor was obtained from a woman younger than 45 with COVID-19, enrolled during active disease. This rearrangement joins TRBV12-3 or TRBV12-4 to TRBJ2-1; 7 nucleotides match TRBD1. CDR3 nucleotide sequence: TGTGCCAGCAGTCGGGACAGCTCAAATGAGCAGTTCTTC. It translates to CASSRDSSNEQFF.